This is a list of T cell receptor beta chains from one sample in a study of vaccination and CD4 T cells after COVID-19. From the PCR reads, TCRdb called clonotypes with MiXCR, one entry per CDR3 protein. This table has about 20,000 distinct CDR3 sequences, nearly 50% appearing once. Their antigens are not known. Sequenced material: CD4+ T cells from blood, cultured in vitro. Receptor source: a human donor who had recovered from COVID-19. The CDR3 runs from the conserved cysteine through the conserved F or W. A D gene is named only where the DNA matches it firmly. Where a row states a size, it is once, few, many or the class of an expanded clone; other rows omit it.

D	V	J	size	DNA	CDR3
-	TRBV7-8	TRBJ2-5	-	TGTGCCAGCAGCTTAGAGCCCTTAACCCAAGAGACCCAGTACTTC	CASSLEPLTQETQYF
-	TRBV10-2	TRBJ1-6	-	TGCGCCACCGCAGACGGGGGGGTTTCACCCCTCCACTTT	CATADGGVSPLHF
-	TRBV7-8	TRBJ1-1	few	TGTGCCAGCAGCTTAGCAGGCGCTCTACTTACAGAGGCTTTCTTT	CASSLAGALLTEAFF
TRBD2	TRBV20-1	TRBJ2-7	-	TGCAGTGCTAAGGGACTAGGATTCTACGAGCAGTACTTC	CSAKGLGFYEQYF
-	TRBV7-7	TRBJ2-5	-	TGTGCTAGCAGCTCGGACAGAGGGGAGACCCAGTACTTC	CASSSDRGETQYF
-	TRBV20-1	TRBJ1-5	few	TGCAGTGCTCAATATGGGGGCAATCAGCCCCAGCATTTT	CSAQYGGNQPQHF
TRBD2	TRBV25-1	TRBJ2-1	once	TGTGCCAGCAGCATAGCGGGATACAATGAGCAGTTCTTC	CASSIAGYNEQFF
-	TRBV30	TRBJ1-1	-	TGTGCCTGGAGTGTATCGGCGCGGGCTTTCTTT	CAWSVSARAFF
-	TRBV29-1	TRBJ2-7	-	TGCAGCGTTGCCCCCGGGACGGCCTACGAGCAGTACTTC	CSVAPGTAYEQYF
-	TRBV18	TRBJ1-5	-	TGTGCCAGCTCACCATTAGGGGATGGCAATCAGCCCCAGCATTTT	CASSPLGDGNQPQHF
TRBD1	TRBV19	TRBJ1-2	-	TGTGCCAGTAGTAGGGGACAGGGAGGGAGCTATGGCTACACCTTC	CASSRGQGGSYGYTF
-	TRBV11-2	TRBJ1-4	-	TGTGCCAGCAGCTTAGACGCTCTTGGGGCGGGTAATGAAAAACTGTTTTTT	CASSLDALGAGNEKLFF
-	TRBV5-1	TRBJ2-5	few	TGCGCCAGCAGCTTGGCAACCGACAAAAGAGAGACCCAGTACTTC	CASSLATDKRETQYF
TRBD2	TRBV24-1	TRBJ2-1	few	TGTGCCACCAGTGCACCGGGACTAGCGGGAGGGGATGAGCAGTTCTTC	CATSAPGLAGGDEQFF
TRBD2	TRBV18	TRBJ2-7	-	TGTGCCAGCTCACCATCCGCGGGAGACTACGAGCAGTACTTC	CASSPSAGDYEQYF
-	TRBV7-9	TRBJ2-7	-	TGCGCCAGCAGCTTGGCCTGGGGTGTCTCCTACGAGCAGTACTTC	CASSLAWGVSYEQYF
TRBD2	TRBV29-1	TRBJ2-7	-	TGCAGCGTTGATCAGGGAGGGGAGCAGTACTTC	CSVDQGGEQYF
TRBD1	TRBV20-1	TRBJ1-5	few	TGCAGTGCTTCACAGGGGGAGCAGCCCCAGCATTTT	CSASQGEQPQHF
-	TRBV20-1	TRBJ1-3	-	TGCAGTGCTAGACAGGGCCGAGGAAACACCATATATTTT	CSARQGRGNTIYF
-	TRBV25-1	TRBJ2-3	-	TGTGCCAGCAGTGAATTTCAGGGTGGAGATACGCAGTATTTT	CASSEFQGGDTQYF
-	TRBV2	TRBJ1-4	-	TGTGCCAGCAGGGGGACCTTTGAAAAACTGTTTTTT	CASRGTFEKLFF
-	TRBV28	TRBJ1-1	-	TGTGCCAGCAGTTGGGGAGGACGGGCTTCAGGCACTGAAGCTTTCTTT	CASSWGGRASGTEAFF
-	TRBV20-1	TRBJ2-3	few	TGCAGTGCCCGCCCCCCCGCTACTAGCACAGATACGCAGTATTTT	CSARPPATSTDTQYF
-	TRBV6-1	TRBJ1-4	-	TGTGCCAGCAAAAAACAGGGATGGAGGATTGAAAAACTGTTTTTT	CASKKQGWRIEKLFF
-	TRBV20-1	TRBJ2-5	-	TGCAGTGTACAGGGACCCAAAAGGGCGGAGACCCAGTACTTC	CSVQGPKRAETQYF
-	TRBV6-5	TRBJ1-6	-	TGTGCCAGCAGTTACTCGAGACAGAAGGGCCCAGGCTCACCCCTCCACTTT	CASSYSRQKGPGSPLHF
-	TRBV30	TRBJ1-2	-	TGTGCCTGCCCCATTCAATTTAACTATGGCTACACCTTC	CACPIQFNYGYTF
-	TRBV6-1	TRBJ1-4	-	TGTGCCAGCAAGGTGATGGGTTTGGGAAAACTGTTTTTT	CASKVMGLGKLFF
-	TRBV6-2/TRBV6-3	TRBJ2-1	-	TGTGCCAGCAGCTCGGACTCCTCCTACAATGAGCAGTTCTTC	CASSSDSSYNEQFF
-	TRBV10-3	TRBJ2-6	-	TGTGCCATCAGTGGGGCGACAGGTACCGGGGCCAACGTCCTGACTTTC	CAISGATGTGANVLTF
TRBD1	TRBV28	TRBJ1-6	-	TGTGCCAGCAGTCCCCCCGGGACAGATAATTCACCCCTCCACTTT	CASSPPGTDNSPLHF
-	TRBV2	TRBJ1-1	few	TGTGCCAGCAGGAACAGGGTGGGTGAAGCTTTCTTT	CASRNRVGEAFF